This paragraph reports one T cell receptor (beta chain). These data are taken from a study of regulatory T cells in long-lasting Graves disease. The TCR beta library used iRepertoire HTBI primers with Arm-PCR amplification of CDR3. TCRdb recomputed calls from the multiplex PCR reads with MiXCR, one row per CDR3 protein. The sample lists roughly 420,000 distinct CDR3 sequences; about a sixth were seen once. Time point described: newly diagnosed GD, antithyroid drugs for less than 3 months. PBMC-extracted RNA yielded the TCR library. EDTA tubes received approximately 9 milliliters of drawn peripheral blood. V gave up 2 bases and J gave up 4 bases, with 11 bases separating them. This CDR3 has 15 amino acids. From germline, CDR1 is SGHVS and CDR2 FQNEAQ. This sample was also put to use in a study of T cells in Graves' hyperthyroidism and ophthalmopathy.

This TCR derives from a woman aged 25 to 39 with Graves disease. The material was peripheral blood mononuclear cells (PBMCs), obtained at new diagnosis, from a patient treated with antithyroid drugs. The chain combines TRBV7-8 with TRBJ2-2; tentatively, D is TRBD1 (6 bases). DNA for the CDR3: TGTGCCAGCAGCTTAAGGCCAGGGGTCACCGGGGAGCTGTTTTTT. It specifies CASSLRPGVTGELFF.